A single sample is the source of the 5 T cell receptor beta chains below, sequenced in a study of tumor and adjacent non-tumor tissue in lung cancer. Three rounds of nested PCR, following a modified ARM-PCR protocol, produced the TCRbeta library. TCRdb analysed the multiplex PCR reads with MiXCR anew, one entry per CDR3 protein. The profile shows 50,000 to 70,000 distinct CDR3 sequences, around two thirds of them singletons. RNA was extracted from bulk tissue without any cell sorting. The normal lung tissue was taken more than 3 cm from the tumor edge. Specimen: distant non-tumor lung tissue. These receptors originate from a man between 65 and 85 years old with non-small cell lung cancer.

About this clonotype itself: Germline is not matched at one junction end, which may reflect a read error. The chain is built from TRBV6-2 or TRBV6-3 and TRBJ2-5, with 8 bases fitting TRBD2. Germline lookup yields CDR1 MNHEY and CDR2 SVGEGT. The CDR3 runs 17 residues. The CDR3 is CASSYSVSRGGQETQNF. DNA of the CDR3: TGTGCCAGCAGTTACTCGGTCTCACGGGGGGGTCAAGAGACCCAGAACTTC.

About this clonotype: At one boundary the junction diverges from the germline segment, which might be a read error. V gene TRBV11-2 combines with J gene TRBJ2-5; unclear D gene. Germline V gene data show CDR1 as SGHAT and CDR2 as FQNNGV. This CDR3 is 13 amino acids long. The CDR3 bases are TGTGCCAGCAGCAGAGAAAGAAAAGAGACCCACTACTTC. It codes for CASSRERKETHYF.

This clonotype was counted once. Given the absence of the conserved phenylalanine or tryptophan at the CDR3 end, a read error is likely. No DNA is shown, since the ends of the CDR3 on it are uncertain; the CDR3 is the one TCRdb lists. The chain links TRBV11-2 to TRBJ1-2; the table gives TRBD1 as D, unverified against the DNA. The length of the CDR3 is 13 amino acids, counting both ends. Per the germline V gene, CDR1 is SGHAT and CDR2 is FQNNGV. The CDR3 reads CASSRYVDQRPYI.

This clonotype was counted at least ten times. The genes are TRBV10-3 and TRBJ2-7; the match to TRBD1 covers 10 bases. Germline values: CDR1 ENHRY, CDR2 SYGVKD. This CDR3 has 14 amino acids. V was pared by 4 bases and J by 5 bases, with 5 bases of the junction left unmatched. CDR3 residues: CAISGKTGGHEQYF. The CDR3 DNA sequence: TGTGCCATCAGTGGTAAGACAGGGGGCCACGAGCAGTACTTC.

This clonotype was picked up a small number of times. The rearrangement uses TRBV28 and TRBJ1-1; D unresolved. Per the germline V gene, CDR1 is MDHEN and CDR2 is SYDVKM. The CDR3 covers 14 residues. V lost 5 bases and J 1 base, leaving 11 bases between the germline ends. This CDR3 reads CASSPRVRNTEAFF. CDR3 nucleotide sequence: TGTGCCAGCAGTCCGAGGGTGCGGAACACTGAAGCTTTCTTT.